These 20 T cell receptor beta chains were sequenced from one sample in a study of blood T cell repertoires in COVID-19 (dated by TCRdb to the early 2020s). Libraries came from the immunoSEQ multiplex PCR assay. Imported from immuneACCESS, the table was reduced by TCRdb to in-frame sequences with V and J called. These copies leave out some clones; in studies compared against another copy, an unresolved V gene accounts for under half, and the cause of the remainder is not known. Across this sample there are fewer than 150,000 clones, with over 75% seen only once. The ten largest clones add up to roughly 3.7% of the sample. Specimen: PBMCs or T cells enriched from blood (not recorded which). The receptors originated from a man aged 50 or older in a cohort exposed to, infected with or recovered from COVID-19 (not recorded which).

This clone was found once. The chain joins TRBV7-2 to TRBJ1-6; D is unresolved. Germline values: CDR1 SGHTA, CDR2 FQGNSA. There are 12 residues in the CDR3. Trimming shortened V by 6 bases and J by 7 bases, and 7 bases separated the two germline ends. The CDR3 DNA follows: TGTGCCAGCAGTCTTCAGAATTCACCCCTCCACTTT. It codes for CASSLQNSPLHF.

J is TRBJ1-4 and V is TRBV6-5; D ambiguous. CDR1 MNHEY and CDR2 SVGAGI come from the germline V gene. Trimming left V 3 bases short and J 3 bases short, with 8 bases between. CDR3 size: 14 residues. CDR3 in amino acids: CASSYGPPNEKLFF. The CDR3 coding sequence is TGTGCCAGCAGTTATGGGCCGCCTAATGAAAAACTGTTTTTT.

At least ten counts were recorded for this clone. The CDR3 reads CASSLGNSLRGLGETQYF. Here the CDR3 DNA reads TGTGCCAGCAGCTTAGGGAACAGCCTCAGGGGGCTTGGAGAGACCCAGTACTTC. The chain employs TRBV3-1 (or the pseudogene TRBV3-2) and TRBJ2-5; 8 bases align to TRBD1. The CDR3 loop spans 18 amino acids. V lost 5 bases to trimming and J lost 4 bases; unmatched junction nucleotides: 18. Germline CDR1 reads LGHDT; CDR2 reads YNNKEL (reference sequence).

The chain carries TRBV11-1 and TRBJ1-1, with D maybe TRBD1 (6 bases). CDR1 SGHAT and CDR2 FQDESV come from the germline V gene (reference sequence). Trimming pared 5 bases from V and 7 bases from J, leaving 14 bases between. The CDR3 is made up of 13 amino acids. The DNA of the CDR3 is TGTGCCAGCAGCCCGGCCACAGGGTTTGAAGCTTTCTTT. Protein product: CASSPATGFEAFF.

The genes are TRBV10-3 and TRBJ2-5, with no clear D. Germline values: CDR1 ENHRY, CDR2 SYGVKD. CDR3 length equals 13 residues. V lost 3 bases and J 1 base, leaving 6 bases between the germline ends. This chain's CDR3 is CAISDGVQETQYF. In DNA form, the CDR3 reads TGTGCCATCAGTGACGGAGTCCAAGAGACCCAGTACTTC.

The CDR3 protein is CASSGPGEPASNQPQHF. The CDR3 nucleotides are TGTGCCAGCAGCGGGCCTGGGGAGCCCGCCAGCAATCAGCCCCAGCATTTT. The chain carries TRBV7-9 and TRBJ1-5; D gene uncertain. The CDR3 loop spans 17 amino acids. Germline loops: CDR1 SEHNR, CDR2 FQNEAQ (reference sequence). Trimming removed 5 bases from V and 1 base from J, with 18 bases in between.

This chain connects TRBV19 to TRBJ1-5; maybe TRBD1 (6 bases). Germline V gene lookup returns CDR1 LNHDA and CDR2 SQIVND (reference sequence). There are 13 residues in the CDR3. The germline V and J ends were trimmed by 2 bases and 4 bases, with 6 bases remaining between them. CDR3 sequence: CASSITGNQPQHF. In DNA form, the CDR3 reads TGTGCCAGTAGTATAACAGGGAATCAGCCCCAGCATTTT. Full variable domain (rest looked up from reference TRBV19 and TRBJ1-5): DGGITQSPKYLFRKEGQNVTLSCEQNLNHDAMYWYRQDPGQGLRLIYYSQIVNDFQKGDIAEGYSVSREKKESFPLTVTSAQKNPTAFYLCASSITGNQPQHFGDGTRLSIL.

There are a few counts of this clone. The chain recombines TRBV6-5 with TRBJ2-7, with D unclear. V was trimmed by 0 bases and J by 2 bases, leaving 8 bases between them. CDR1 MNHEY and CDR2 SVGAGI come from the germline V gene. CDR3 length: 14 residues. The CDR3 DNA is TGTGCCAGCAGTTACTCGGCCAGCGCCTACGAGCAGTACTTC. It is translated as CASSYSASAYEQYF.

This chain uses TRBV11-2 with TRBJ2-7; D is uncertain. V lost 1 base and J lost 5, with 12 bases in between. The CDR3 runs to 14 residues. Germline V gene data show CDR1 as SGHAT and CDR2 as FQNNGV. The CDR3 nucleotides read TGTGCCAGCAGCTTAGGTTTTAGCCTCCACGAGCAGTACTTC. This codes for CASSLGFSLHEQYF.

A few counts support this clone. CDR3 sequence: CASSARTAGLSYEQYF. Written as DNA, the CDR3 is TGTGCCAGCAGCGCTCGGACGGCCGGACTATCCTACGAGCAGTACTTC. The rearrangement links TRBV16 to TRBJ2-7; D perhaps matches TRBD2 (6 bases). Germline assignment: CDR1 KGHSY and CDR2 FQNENV. This CDR3 comprises 16 residues. With 5 bases removed from V and 1 base from J, the gap between germline ends came to 18 bases.

This chain links TRBV9 with TRBJ1-5, with 8 bases identical to TRBD1. CDR3 length: 17 amino acids. V lost 3 bases, J lost 0 bases, and 8 bases stayed unmatched. Germline CDR1 and CDR2: SGDLS and YYNGEE. This CDR3 is CASSGGQDPYSNQPQHF. The DNA of the CDR3 is TGTGCCAGCAGCGGGGGACAGGACCCGTATAGCAATCAGCCCCAGCATTTT.

This chain joins TRBV5-4 and TRBJ2-7; 7 bases align to TRBD2. CDR1 SGHNT and CDR2 YYREEE come from the germline V gene (reference sequence). This CDR3 comprises 14 residues. J lost 4 bases, V lost 0 bases, and 4 bases had no gene match. This CDR3 reads CASSLGGTKYEQYF. The CDR3 coding sequence is TGTGCCAGCAGCTTGGGTGGGACTAAGTACGAGCAGTACTTC.

This chain connects TRBV13 to TRBJ1-3, with D maybe TRBD1 (6 bases). Germline assignment: CDR1 PRHDT and CDR2 FYEKMQ (reference sequence). CDR3 size: 16 residues. V was pared by 4 bases and J by 4 bases, with 17 bases between. DNA of the CDR3: TGTGCCAGCAGCTCAGGGGCATCTGCGGGCGGAAACACCATATATTTT. It yields the protein CASSSGASAGGNTIYF.

The V and J genes are TRBV12-3 or TRBV12-4 and TRBJ2-1; D remains unclear. This CDR3 region has 12 residues. Trimming took 7 bases from V and 4 from J, leaving 8 bases between them. In nucleotides, the CDR3 is TGTGCCAGCACCCTCTCTTACAATGAGCAGTTCTTC. This encodes CASTLSYNEQFF.

The chain carries TRBV7-6 and TRBJ2-3; perhaps TRBD1 as D (6 bases). Trimming removed 1 base from V and 3 bases from J, with 11 bases in between. This CDR3 contains 15 residues. The germline gives CDR1 SGHVS, CDR2 FNYEAQ. The CDR3 loop is CASSLDPGETDTQYF. CDR3 in DNA: TGTGCCAGCAGCTTAGATCCAGGGGAGACAGATACGCAGTATTTT.

This clone was seen a single time. V gene TRBV7-3 combines with J gene TRBJ2-2; 14 bases line up with TRBD2. CDR1 and CDR2 (germline): SGHTA, FQGTGA. The CDR3 totals 17 residues. The junction had 4 bases not matched to a gene; V was cut back by 3 bases and J by 4 bases. The CDR3 coding sequence is TGTGCCAGCAGCTTGGGACTAGCGGGAGAGGGCACCGGGGAGCTGTTTTTT. It encodes CASSLGLAGEGTGELFF.

V and J are TRBV3-1 (or the pseudogene TRBV3-2) and TRBJ2-7; TRBD2 matches at 7 bases. Germline V gene data show CDR1 as LGHDT and CDR2 as YNNKEL (reference sequence). V lost 0 bases, J lost 2 bases, and 7 bases stayed unmatched. The CDR3 sequence is 16 residues long. In DNA, the CDR3 is TGTGCCAGCAGCCAAGACCTCGGGGGGTCTGCCTACGAGCAGTACTTC. Translating gives CASSQDLGGSAYEQYF.

The rearrangement uses TRBV7-3 and TRBJ2-1, with a weak D call TRBD2 (6 bases). There are 16 residues in the CDR3. V was trimmed by 1 base and J by 6 bases, leaving 16 bases between them. Germline V CDR1 and CDR2: SGHTA, FQGTGA. CDR3 nucleotide sequence: TGTGCCAGCAGCTTAATCGGGACTTGGGGTTCCAATGAGCAGTTCTTC. Amino acid sequence: CASSLIGTWGSNEQFF.

This chain connects TRBV4-1 to TRBJ2-7; D unresolved. With 1 base removed from V and 6 bases from J, the gap between germline ends came to 13 bases. The germline V gene has CDR1 MGHRA and CDR2 YSYEKL. This CDR3 is 14 amino acids long. In DNA form, the CDR3 reads TGCGCCAGCAGCCAAGTGAGTGTGCCTCGCGAGCAGTACTTC. This codes for CASSQVSVPREQYF.

The rearrangement links TRBV10-3 to TRBJ2-1; 8 bases align to TRBD2. The V segment lost 2 bases and the J segment 4 bases; nucleotides outside the gene matches: 4. This CDR3 spans 15 amino acids. The germline gives CDR1 ENHRY, CDR2 SYGVKD. The CDR3 sequence is CAISEPGLAYNEQFF. The CDR3 nucleotides read TGTGCCATCAGTGAGCCCGGACTAGCTTACAATGAGCAGTTCTTC.